This T cell receptor beta chain was retrieved from a study of OX40 agonist ivuxolimab in advanced cancers. Overall study: In this cohort, patients received ivuxolimab, an agonistic anti-OX40 (CD134) antibody. The study enrolled dose-escalation patients with hepatocellular carcinoma, melanoma, renal cell or head and neck cancer. Study outcomes and limitations: Normalized T-cell clonal expansion was also low in some nonresponders.

Assay used: immunoSEQ multiplex PCR; TCRdb lists only in-frame clones, some missing. The sample shows 65,000 to 85,000 clones, 85% of them seen only once. The CDR3 is made up of 12 amino acids. V was shortened by 1 base and J by 5 bases, with 5 bases between the two germline ends. The germline CDR1 and CDR2 sequences are SGHNT and YENEEA. Concerning this clone itself: The antigen remains unidentified.

Sequencing was performed on CD4+ or CD8+ T cells sorted from blood, taken in a trial of the OX40 agonist ivuxolimab. V and J are TRBV11-3 and TRBJ1-2; D is ambiguous. The TCR was taken from an adult with an advanced solid tumor such as melanoma, head and neck, liver or kidney cancer. The CDR3 DNA reads as TGTGCCAGCAGCTTAGGGGTATATGGCTACACCTTC. It translates to CASSLGVYGYTF.